The T cell receptor (beta chain) under discussion was sequenced for a study of T cells in localized non-small cell lung cancer. Comments on this clone: Its specificity is unknown.

The study's findings and limits: The study found T cell clonality highest in uninvolved adjacent lung, above tumor. For the top 100 tumor clones, a median about 62 also appeared in adjacent lung. Sequence data derive from only one tumor region, so heterogeneity remains possible.

The protocol was immunoSEQ multiplex PCR, while the TCRdb copy is restricted to in-frame clones and leaves out a portion. The sample shows 55,000 to 80,000 clones, about 83% of them seen only once. The CDR3 is 12 residues long. With 5 bases removed from V and 8 bases from J, the gap between germline ends came to 12 bases. Germline CDR1 and CDR2: SEHNR and FQNEAQ (reference sequence). The sequenced sample was peripheral blood, obtained before any cancer treatment. The origin of this receptor is a female donor of 60 years or more with stage I lung adenocarcinoma. This chain links TRBV7-9 with TRBJ1-2; TRBD1 might be the D (5 bases). The CDR3 nucleotides read TGTGCCAGCAGCATACAGGCGCGGGGCTACACCTTC. This translates into CASSIQARGYTF.